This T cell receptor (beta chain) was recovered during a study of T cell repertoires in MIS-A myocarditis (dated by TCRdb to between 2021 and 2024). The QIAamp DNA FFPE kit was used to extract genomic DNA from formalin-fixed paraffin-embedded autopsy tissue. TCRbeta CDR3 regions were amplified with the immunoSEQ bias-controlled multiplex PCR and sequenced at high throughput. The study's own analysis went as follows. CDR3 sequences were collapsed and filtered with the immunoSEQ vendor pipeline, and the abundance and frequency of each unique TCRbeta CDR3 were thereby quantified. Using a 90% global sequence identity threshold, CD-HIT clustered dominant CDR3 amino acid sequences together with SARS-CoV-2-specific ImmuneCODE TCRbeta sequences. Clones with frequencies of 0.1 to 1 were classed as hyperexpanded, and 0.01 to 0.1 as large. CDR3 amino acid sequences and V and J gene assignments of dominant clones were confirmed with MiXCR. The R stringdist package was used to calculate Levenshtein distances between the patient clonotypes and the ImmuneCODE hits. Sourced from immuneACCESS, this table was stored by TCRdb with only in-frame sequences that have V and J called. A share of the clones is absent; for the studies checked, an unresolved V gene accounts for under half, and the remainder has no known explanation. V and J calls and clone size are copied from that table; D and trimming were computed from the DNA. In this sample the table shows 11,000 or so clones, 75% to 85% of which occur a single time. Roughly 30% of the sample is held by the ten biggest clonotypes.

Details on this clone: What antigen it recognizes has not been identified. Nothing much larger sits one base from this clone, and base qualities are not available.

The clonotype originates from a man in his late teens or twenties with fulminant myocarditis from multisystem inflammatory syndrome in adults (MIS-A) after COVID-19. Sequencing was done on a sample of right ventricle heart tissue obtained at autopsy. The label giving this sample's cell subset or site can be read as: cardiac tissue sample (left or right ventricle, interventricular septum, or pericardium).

The DNA reads as follows: TGTGCCAGCAGAAAATCATCAGATACGCAGTATTTT. Translated, it reads CASRKSSDTQYF. The sequence links TRBV6-5 to TRBJ2-3, with no D gene named confidently. Sequences MNHEY (CDR1) and SVGAGI (CDR2) are obtained from the germline V gene. Spanning cysteine to phenylalanine, the CDR3 consists of 12 amino acids. Only the CDR3 part of the read is kept: 36 bases, read in frame from the first base. V sheds 6 bases and J sheds 4 bases, leaving 8 bases between their ends.